This TCR beta chain was obtained from a study of a mutant IDH1 vaccine in newly diagnosed glioma. Study overall: Of treated patients, around 60% were men and about 38% women, averaging around 42 years.

Germline V gene data show CDR1 as MGHRA and CDR2 as YSYEKL. CDR3 length equals 13 residues. Trimming shortened V by 0 bases and J by 6 bases, and 8 bases separated the two germline ends. The time point is: week 11, during vaccination. A single vaccine dose contained 300 ug of mutant IDH1 20-mer peptide, and topical imiquimod was used with it. Details on this clone: Antigen specificity is unknown.

Measured with immunoSEQ multiplex PCR; TCRdb has only the in-frame clones, and not every one. The profile shows about 120,000 clones, about 80% of them singletons. This TCR came from a man in his forties with glioma. The specimen was PBMCs, collected from a glioma patient whose treatment included an IDH1 peptide vaccine. The chain combines TRBV4-1 with TRBJ1-2; D call uncertain. The CDR3 region is CASSQENSDGYTF. The DNA of the CDR3 is TGCGCCAGCAGCCAAGAAAATTCGGATGGCTACACCTTC.